This record looks at one T cell receptor beta chain sequence and its context. The sample comes from a study of cytomegalovirus exposure and HLA in healthy donors. The PCR was carried out with 60 Vbeta primers and 13 Jbeta primers. TCRdb's table, derived via immunoSEQ multiplex PCR, lists solely in-frame clones and lacks some. The table shows about 130,000 clones, with 65% to 80% occurring only once. The V end was cut by 5 bases, the J end by 10 bases, with 15 bases between. Looked up from germline, CDR1 is SGHNT and CDR2 is YENEEA. CDR3 length equals 13 residues. This chain uses TRBV11-3 with TRBJ2-1, with a tentative D call TRBD2 (6 bases). The TCR originated in a man aged 35 to 55 in good health and CMV-seronegative. The sequencing input was PBMCs. The chain's CDR3 is CASSREIHGEQFF. The CDR3 region has the DNA TGTGCCAGCAGCCGGGAGATACACGGGGAGCAGTTCTTC. The full variable domain, in which reference TRBV11-3 and TRBJ2-1 provide the parts outside the CDR3, is EAGVVQSPRYKIIEKKQPVAFWCNPISGHNTLYWYLQNLGQGPELLIRYENEEAVDDSQLPKDRFSAERLKGVDSTLKIQPAELGDSAVYLCASSREIHGEQFFGPGTRLTVL.